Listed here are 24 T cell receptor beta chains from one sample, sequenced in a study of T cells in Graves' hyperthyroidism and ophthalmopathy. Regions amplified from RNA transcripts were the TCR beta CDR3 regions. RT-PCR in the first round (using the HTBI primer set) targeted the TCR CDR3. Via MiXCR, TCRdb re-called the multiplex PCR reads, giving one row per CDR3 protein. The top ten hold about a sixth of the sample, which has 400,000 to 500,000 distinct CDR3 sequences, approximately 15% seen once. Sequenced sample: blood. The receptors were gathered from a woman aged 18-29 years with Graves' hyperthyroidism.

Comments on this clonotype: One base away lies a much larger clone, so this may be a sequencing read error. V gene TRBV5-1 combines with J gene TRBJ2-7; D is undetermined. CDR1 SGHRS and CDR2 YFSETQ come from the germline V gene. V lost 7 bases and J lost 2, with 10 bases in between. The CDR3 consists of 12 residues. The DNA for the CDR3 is TGCGCCAGCGTCCGGAACCCCTACGAGCAGTACTTC. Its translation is CASVRNPYEQYF.

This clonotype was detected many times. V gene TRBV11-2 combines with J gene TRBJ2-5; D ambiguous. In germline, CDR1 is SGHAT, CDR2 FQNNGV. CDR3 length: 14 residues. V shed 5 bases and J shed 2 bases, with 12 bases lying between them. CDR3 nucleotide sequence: TGTGCCAGCAGCCCCGGGCCTTCTCAAGAGACCCAGTACTTC. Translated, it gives CASSPGPSQETQYF. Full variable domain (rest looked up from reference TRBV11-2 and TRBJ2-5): EAGVAQSPRYKIIEKRQSVAFWCNPISGHATLYWYQQILGQGPKLLIQFQNNGVVDDSQLPKDRFSAERLKGVDSTLKIQPAKLEDSAVYLCASSPGPSQETQYFGPGTRLLVL.

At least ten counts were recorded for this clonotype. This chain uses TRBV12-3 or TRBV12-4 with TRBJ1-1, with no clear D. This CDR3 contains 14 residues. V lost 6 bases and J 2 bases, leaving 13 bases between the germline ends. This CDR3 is CASSPGGENTEAFF. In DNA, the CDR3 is TGTGCCAGCAGCCCGGGCGGGGAAAACACTGAAGCTTTCTTT.

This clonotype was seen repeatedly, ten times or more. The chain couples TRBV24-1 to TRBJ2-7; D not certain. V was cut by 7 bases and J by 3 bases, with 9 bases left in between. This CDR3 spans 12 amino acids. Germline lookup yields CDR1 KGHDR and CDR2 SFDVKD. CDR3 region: CATRRSFYEQYF. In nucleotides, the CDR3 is TGTGCCACCAGGCGGTCCTTCTACGAGCAGTACTTC.

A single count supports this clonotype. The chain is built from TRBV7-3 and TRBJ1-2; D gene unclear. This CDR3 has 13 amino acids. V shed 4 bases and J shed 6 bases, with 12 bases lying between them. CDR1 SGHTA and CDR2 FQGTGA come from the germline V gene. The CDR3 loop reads CASSSVMGNGYTF. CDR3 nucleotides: TGTGCCAGCAGCTCCGTAATGGGGAATGGCTACACCTTC.

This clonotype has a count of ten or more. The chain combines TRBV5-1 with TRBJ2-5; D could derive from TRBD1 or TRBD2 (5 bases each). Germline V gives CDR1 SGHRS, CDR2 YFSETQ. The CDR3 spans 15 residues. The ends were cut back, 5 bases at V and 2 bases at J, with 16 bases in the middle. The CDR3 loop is CASRSGLAVQETQYF. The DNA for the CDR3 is TGCGCCAGCAGGTCGGGGCTAGCAGTACAAGAGACCCAGTACTTC.

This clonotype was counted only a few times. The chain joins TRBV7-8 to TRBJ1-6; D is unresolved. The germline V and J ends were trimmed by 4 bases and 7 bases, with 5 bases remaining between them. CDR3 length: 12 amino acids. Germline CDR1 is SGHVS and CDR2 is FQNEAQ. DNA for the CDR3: TGTGCCAGCAGCTCCTTCAATTCACCCCTCCACTTT. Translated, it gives CASSSFNSPLHF. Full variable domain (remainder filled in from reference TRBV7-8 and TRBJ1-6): GAGVSQSPRYKVAKRGQDVALRCDPISGHVSLFWYQQALGQGPEFLTYFQNEAQLDKSGLPSDRFFAERPEGSVSTLKIQRTQQEDSAVYLCASSSFNSPLHFGNGTRLTVT.

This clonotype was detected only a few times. The CDR3 reads CASSVGNQGGRNTGELFF. As DNA, the CDR3 is TGTGCCAGCAGCGTAGGTAATCAAGGGGGACGGAACACCGGGGAGCTGTTTTTT. The chain combines TRBV9 with TRBJ2-2, with TRBD1 as a possible D gene (6 bases). Germline CDR1 SGDLS, CDR2 YYNGEE. V lost 0 bases, J lost 1 base, and 16 bases lay in between. CDR3 length equals 18 residues.

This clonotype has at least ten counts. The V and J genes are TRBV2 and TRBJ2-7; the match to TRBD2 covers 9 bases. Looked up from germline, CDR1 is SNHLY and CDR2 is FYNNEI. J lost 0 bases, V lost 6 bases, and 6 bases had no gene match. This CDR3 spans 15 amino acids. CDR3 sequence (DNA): TGTGCCAGCAGGGGGGGACTAGCAGGCTCCTACGAGCAGTACTTC. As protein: CASRGGLAGSYEQYF. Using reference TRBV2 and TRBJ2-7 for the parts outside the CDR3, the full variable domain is EPEVTQTPSHQVTQMGQEVILRCVPISNHLYFYWYRQILGQKVEFLVSFYNNEISEKSEIFDDQFSVERPDGSNFTLKIRSTKLEDSAMYFCASRGGLAGSYEQYFGPGTRLTVT.

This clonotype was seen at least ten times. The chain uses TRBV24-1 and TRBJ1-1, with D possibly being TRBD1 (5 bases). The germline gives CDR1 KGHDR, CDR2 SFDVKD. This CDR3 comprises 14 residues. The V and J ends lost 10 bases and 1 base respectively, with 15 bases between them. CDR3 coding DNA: TGTGCCACTATGGGGCAGGATCCGAACACTGAAGCTTTCTTT. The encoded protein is CATMGQDPNTEAFF.

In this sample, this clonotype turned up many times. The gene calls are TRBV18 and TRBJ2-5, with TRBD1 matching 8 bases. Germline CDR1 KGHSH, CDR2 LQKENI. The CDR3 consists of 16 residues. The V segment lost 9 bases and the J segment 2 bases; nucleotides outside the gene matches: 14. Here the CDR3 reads CASQFSGQGLQETQYF. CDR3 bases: TGTGCCAGTCAATTCTCCGGACAGGGTTTGCAAGAGACCCAGTACTTC. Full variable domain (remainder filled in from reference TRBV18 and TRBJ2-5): NAGVMQNPRHLVRRRGQEARLRCSPMKGHSHVYWYRQLPEEGLKFMVYLQKENIIDESGMPKERFSAEFPKEGPSILRIQQVVRGDSAAYFCASQFSGQGLQETQYFGPGTRLLVL.

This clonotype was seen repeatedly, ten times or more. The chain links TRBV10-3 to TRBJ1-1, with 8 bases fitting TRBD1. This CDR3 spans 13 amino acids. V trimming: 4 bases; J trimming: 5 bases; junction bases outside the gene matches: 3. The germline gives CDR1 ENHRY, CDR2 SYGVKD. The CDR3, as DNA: TGTGCCATCAGTGGACAGGGGAAAACTGAAGCTTTCTTT. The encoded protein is CAISGQGKTEAFF.

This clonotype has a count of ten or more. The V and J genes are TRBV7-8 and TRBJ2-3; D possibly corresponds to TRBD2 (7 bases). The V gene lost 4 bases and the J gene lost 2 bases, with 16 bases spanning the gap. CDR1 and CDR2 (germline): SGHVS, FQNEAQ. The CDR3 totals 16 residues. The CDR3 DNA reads TGTGCCAGCAGCTCTCAGGGGACTAACCCCACAGATACGCAGTATTTT. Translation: CASSSQGTNPTDTQYF.

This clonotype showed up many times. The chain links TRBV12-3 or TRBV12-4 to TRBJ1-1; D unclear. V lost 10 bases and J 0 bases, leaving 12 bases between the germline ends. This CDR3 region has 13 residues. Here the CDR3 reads CATDGPMNTEAFF. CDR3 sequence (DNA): TGTGCCACCGACGGGCCGATGAACACTGAAGCTTTCTTT.

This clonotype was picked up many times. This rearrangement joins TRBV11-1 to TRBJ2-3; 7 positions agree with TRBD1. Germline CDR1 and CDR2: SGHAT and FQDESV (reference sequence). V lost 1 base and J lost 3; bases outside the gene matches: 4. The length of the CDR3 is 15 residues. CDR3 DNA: TGTGCCAGCAGCTTAGACAGGGGAAGGACAGATACGCAGTATTTT. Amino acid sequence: CASSLDRGRTDTQYF.

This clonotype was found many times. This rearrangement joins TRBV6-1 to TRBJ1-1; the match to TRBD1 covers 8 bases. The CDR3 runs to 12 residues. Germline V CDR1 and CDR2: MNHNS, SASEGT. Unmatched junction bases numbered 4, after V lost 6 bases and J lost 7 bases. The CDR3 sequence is CASRHTGGEAFF. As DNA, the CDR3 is TGTGCCAGCAGGCACACAGGGGGTGAAGCTTTCTTT.

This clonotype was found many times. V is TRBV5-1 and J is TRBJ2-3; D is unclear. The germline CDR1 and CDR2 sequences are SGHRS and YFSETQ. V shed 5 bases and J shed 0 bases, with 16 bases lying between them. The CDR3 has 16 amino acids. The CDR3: CASSDRASDSTDTQYF. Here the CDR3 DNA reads TGCGCCAGCAGTGACCGAGCGTCCGATAGCACAGATACGCAGTATTTT.

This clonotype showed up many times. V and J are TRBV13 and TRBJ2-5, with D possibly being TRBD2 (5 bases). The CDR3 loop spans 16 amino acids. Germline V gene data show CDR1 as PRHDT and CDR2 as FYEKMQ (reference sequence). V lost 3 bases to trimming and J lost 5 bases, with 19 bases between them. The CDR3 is CASSFPGVVPHETQYF. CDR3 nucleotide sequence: TGTGCCAGCAGCTTCCCCGGGGTGGTACCACACGAGACCCAGTACTTC.

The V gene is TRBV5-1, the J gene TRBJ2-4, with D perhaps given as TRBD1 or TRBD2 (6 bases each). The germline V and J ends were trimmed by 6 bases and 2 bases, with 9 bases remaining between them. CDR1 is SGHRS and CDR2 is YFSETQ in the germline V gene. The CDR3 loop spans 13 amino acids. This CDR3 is CASKGGTKNIQYF. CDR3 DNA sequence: TGCGCCAGCAAGGGGGGCACCAAAAACATTCAGTACTTC. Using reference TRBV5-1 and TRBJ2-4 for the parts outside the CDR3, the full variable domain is KAGVTQTPRYLIKTRGQQVTLSCSPISGHRSVSWYQQTPGQGLQFLFEYFSETQRNKGNFPGRFSGRQFSNSRSEMNVSTLELGDSALYLCASKGGTKNIQYFGAGTRLSVL.

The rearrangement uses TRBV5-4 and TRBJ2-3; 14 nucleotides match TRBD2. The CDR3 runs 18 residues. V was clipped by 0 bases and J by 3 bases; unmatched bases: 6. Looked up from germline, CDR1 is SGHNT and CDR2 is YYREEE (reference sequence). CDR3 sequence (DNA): TGTGCCAGCAGCTTGGCCGGGACTAGCGGGAGCGGGACAGATACGCAGTATTTT. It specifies CASSLAGTSGSGTDTQYF.

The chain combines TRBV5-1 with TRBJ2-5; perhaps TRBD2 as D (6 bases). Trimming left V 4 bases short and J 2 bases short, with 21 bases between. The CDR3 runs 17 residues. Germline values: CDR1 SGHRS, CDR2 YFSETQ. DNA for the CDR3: TGCGCCAGCAGCCCCACCCCCGGGAGCGAAGGACAAGAGACCCAGTACTTC. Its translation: CASSPTPGSEGQETQYF.

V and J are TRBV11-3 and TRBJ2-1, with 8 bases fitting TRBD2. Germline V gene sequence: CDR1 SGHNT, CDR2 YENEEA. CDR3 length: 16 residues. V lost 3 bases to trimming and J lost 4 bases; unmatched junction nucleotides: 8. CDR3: CASSFGLAGQYNEQFF. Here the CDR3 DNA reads TGTGCCAGCAGCTTCGGGCTAGCGGGTCAATACAATGAGCAGTTCTTC.

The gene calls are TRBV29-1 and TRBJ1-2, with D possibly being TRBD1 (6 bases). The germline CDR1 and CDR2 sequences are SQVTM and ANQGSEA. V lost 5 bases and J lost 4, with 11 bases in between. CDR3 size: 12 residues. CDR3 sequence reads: CSVMGGAYGYTF. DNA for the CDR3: TGCAGCGTTATGGGGGGCGCCTATGGCTACACCTTC.

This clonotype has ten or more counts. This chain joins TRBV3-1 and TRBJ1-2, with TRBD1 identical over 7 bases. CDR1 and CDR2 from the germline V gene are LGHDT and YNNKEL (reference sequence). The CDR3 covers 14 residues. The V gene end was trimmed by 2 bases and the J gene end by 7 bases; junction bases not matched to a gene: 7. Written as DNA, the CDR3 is TGTGCCAGCAGCCAATTGGGACAGAGGAGTGGCTACACCTTC. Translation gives CASSQLGQRSGYTF.